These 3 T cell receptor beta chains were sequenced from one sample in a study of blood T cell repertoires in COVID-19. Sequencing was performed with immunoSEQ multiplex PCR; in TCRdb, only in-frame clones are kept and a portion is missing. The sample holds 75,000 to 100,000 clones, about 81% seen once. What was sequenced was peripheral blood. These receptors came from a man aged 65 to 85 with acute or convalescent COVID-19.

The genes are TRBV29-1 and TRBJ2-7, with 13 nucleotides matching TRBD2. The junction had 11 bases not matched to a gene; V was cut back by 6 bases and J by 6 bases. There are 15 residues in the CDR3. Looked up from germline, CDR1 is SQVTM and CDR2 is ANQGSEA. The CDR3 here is CSVRGLAGERSEQYF. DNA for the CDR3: TGCAGCGTCCGAGGACTAGCGGGAGAACGCTCCGAGCAGTACTTC.

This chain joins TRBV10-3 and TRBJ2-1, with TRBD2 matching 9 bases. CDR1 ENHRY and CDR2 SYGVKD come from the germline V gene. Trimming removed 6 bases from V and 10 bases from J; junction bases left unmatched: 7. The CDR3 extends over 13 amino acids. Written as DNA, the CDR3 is TGTGCCATCAGAAAAGCGGGAGGTCCGGAGCAGTTCTTC. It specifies CAIRKAGGPEQFF.

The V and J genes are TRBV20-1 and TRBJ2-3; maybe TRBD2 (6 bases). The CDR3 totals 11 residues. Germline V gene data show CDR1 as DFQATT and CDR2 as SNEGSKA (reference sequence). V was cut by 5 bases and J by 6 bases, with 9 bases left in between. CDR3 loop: CSAARGDTQYF. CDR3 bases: TGCAGTGCTGCCCGGGGGGATACGCAGTATTTT.